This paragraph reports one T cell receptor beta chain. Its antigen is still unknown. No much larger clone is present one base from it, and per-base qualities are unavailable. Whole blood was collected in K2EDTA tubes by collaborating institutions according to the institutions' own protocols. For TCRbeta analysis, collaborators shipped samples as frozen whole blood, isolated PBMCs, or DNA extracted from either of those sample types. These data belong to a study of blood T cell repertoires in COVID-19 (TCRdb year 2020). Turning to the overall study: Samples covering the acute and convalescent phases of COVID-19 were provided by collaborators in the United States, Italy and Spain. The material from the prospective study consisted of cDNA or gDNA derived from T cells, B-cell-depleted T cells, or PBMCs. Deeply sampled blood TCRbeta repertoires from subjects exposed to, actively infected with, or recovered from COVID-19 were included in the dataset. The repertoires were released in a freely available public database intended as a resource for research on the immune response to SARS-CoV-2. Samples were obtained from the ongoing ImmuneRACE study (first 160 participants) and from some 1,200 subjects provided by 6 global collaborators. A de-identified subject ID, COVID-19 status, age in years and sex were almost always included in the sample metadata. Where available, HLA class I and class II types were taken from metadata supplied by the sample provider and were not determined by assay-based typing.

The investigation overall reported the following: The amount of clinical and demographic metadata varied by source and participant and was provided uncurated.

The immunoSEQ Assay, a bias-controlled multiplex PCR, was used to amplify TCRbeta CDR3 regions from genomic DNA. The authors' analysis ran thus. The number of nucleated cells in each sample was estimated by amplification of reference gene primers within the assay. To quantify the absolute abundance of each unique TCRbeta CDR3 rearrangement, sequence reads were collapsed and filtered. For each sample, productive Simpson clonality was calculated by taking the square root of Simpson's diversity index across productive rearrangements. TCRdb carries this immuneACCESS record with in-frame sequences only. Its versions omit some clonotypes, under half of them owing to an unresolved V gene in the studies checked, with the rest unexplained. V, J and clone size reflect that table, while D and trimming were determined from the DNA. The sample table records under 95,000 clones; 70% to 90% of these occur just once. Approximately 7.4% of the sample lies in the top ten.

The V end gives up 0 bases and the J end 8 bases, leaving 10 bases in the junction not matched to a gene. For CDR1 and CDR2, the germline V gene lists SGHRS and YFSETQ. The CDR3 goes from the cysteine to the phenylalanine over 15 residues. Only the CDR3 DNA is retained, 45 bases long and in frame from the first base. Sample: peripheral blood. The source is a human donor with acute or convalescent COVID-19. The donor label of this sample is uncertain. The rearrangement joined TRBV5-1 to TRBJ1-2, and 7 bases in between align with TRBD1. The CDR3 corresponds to CASSLGLETGRGYTF. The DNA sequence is TGCGCCAGCAGCTTGGGATTGGAGACAGGGAGGGGCTACACCTTC. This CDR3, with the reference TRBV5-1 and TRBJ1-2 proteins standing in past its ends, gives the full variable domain KAGVTQTPRYLIKTRGQQVTLSCSPISGHRSVSWYQQTPGQGLQFLFEYFSETQRNKGNFPGRFSGRQFSNSRSEMNVSTLELGDSALYLCASSLGLETGRGYTFGSGTRLTVV.